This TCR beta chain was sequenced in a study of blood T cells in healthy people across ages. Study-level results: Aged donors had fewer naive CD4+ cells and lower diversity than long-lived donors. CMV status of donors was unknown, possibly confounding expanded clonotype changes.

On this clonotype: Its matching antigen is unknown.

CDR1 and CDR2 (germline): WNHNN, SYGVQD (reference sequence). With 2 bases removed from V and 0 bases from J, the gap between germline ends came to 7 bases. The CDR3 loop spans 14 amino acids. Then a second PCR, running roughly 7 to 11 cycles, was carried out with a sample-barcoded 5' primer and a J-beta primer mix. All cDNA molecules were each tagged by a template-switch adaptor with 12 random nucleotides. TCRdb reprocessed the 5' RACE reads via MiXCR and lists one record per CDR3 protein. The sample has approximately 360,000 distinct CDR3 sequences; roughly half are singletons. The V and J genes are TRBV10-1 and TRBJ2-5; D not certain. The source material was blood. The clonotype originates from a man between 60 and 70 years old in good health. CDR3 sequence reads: CASSESLNQETQYF. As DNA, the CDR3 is TGCGCCAGCAGTGAGAGTCTGAACCAAGAGACCCAGTACTTC.